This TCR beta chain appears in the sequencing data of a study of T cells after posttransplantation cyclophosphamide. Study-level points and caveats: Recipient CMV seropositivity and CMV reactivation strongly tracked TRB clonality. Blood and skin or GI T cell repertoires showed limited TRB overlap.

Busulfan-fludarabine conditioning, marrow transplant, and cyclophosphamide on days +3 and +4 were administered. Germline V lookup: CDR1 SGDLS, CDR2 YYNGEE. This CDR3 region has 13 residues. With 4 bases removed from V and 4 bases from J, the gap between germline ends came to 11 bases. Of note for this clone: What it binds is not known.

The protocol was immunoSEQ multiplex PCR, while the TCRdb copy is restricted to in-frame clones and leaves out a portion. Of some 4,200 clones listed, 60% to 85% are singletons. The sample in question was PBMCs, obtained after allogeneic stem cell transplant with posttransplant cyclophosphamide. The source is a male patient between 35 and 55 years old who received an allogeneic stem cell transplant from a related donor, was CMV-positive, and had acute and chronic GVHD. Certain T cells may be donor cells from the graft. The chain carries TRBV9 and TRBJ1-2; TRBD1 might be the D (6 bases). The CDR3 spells CASSFGQTYGYTF. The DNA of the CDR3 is TGTGCCAGCAGCTTTGGACAGACCTATGGCTACACCTTC.